These 15 T cell receptor beta chains originate from one sample sequenced in a study of read filtering for tumor transcriptome and immune sequencing. The library was built from 400 ng RNA with molecular barcoded adaptors for alpha/delta and beta/gamma chains. From the reads, TCRdb called clonotypes with MiXCR, one entry per CDR3 protein. The sample has 48,000 or so distinct CDR3 sequences, about 19% seen once; the top ten hold about 16%. Sequenced input: a population of CD138-negative cells sorted from bone marrow. The receptor source for this set is a donor over 35 with multiple myeloma.

Remarks on this clonotype: The germline gene is not matched at one end of the junction; a read error may be the cause. The chain is built from TRBV19 and TRBJ2-1; TRBD1 matches 9 bases. Germline CDR1 and CDR2: LNHDA and SQIVND (reference sequence). This CDR3 is 17 amino acids long. CDR3 in DNA: TGTGCCAGTAGTATTTCCCCTCCGGGACAGGGCTACGATGAGCAGTTCTTC. This gives the protein CASSISPPGQGYDEQFF.

This clonotype was recorded many times. The V gene is TRBV24-1, the J gene TRBJ1-2; 10 bases map to TRBD1. The CDR3 is 14 residues long. With V trimmed by 3 bases and J by 7 bases, 4 bases remained unmatched. The germline CDR1 and CDR2 sequences are KGHDR and SFDVKD. The chain's CDR3 is CATSDDRGLSGYTF. CDR3 DNA sequence: TGTGCCACCAGTGATGACAGGGGGCTCTCTGGCTACACCTTC.

The table lists this clonotype with many counts. The chain combines TRBV2 with TRBJ2-3; D may be TRBD1 (6 bases). CDR1 and CDR2 from the germline V gene are SNHLY and FYNNEI. The CDR3 extends over 15 amino acids. V was trimmed by 6 bases and J by 2 bases, leaving 15 bases between them. This CDR3 reads CASRPGTTDTDTQYF. CDR3 sequence (DNA): TGTGCCAGCAGACCCGGGACAACCGACACAGATACGCAGTATTTT.

This clonotype was observed a few times. This sequence joins TRBV5-1 and TRBJ2-3, with 10 bases identical to TRBD2. The CDR3 runs 15 residues. The germline gives CDR1 SGHRS, CDR2 YFSETQ. In DNA form, the CDR3 reads TGCGCTACCAGACGGAGCGGGGGGGGCACAGATACGCAGTATTTT. Translated: CATRRSGGGTDTQYF.

This clonotype came up many times. The chain has TRBV12-3 or TRBV12-4 and TRBJ1-1; possible D gene TRBD1, 5 bases. The CDR3 spans 13 residues. V gave up 3 bases and J gave up 5 bases, with 10 bases separating them. The CDR3 here is CASSLGGGTEAFF. CDR3 coding DNA: TGTGCCAGCAGTTTGGGGGGGGGTACTGAAGCTTTCTTT.

This clonotype has a count of ten or more. The rearrangement joins TRBV5-6 to TRBJ2-1; 10 nucleotides agree with TRBD2. J lost 5 bases, V lost 7 bases, and 6 bases had no gene match. Germline CDR1 and CDR2: SGHDT and YYEEEE. This CDR3 spans 14 amino acids. In DNA form, the CDR3 reads TGTGCCAGCCGGGGACTAGCGAACAACAATGAGCAGTTCTTC. This codes for CASRGLANNNEQFF.

This clonotype was observed many times. This chain links TRBV29-1 with TRBJ2-1; 9 bases fit TRBD1. The CDR3 is made up of 15 amino acids. CDR1 is SQVTM, CDR2 ANQGSEA, per germline. After removal of 4 bases from V and 6 bases from J, the junction contained 10 bases not matched to a gene. The CDR3 loop is CSVGLAGQGSNEQFF. The CDR3 DNA follows: TGCAGCGTTGGCCTGGCGGGACAGGGCAGCAATGAGCAGTTCTTC.

This clonotype has a handful of counts. Without the conserved terminal phenylalanine or tryptophan, this CDR3 likely stems from a read error. The chain couples TRBV29-1 to TRBJ1-5; D ambiguous. Per the germline V gene, CDR1 is SQVTM and CDR2 is ANQGSEA. V was pared by 1 base and J by 6 bases, with 4 bases between. The CDR3 runs to 11 residues. CDR3 sequence (DNA): TGCAGCGTTGAAGGTCCTCAGCCCCAGCATCTT. Protein sequence: CSVEGPQPQHL.

The chain combines TRBV29-1 with TRBJ2-1; D might be TRBD2 (7 bases). The germline CDR1 and CDR2 sequences are SQVTM and ANQGSEA. The CDR3 contains 14 residues. Trimming shortened V by 7 bases and J by 5 bases, and 18 bases separated the two germline ends. The CDR3 nucleotides are TGCAGCGCCCGGGACGGGGGGCTCCACAATGAGCAGTTCTTC. It specifies CSARDGGLHNEQFF.

This clonotype has a handful of counts. The chain carries TRBV5-1 and TRBJ2-1; 12 nucleotides agree with TRBD2. The junction had 6 bases not matched to a gene; V was cut back by 3 bases and J by 2 bases. The CDR3 has 17 residues. Germline V lookup: CDR1 SGHRS, CDR2 YFSETQ. CDR3 sequence reads: CASSSGLAGITYNEQFF. In DNA, the CDR3 is TGCGCCAGCAGCTCTGGACTAGCGGGAATAACCTACAATGAGCAGTTCTTC.

The rearrangement joins TRBV6-1 to TRBJ2-3, with 11 positions matching TRBD2. The CDR3 loop spans 15 amino acids. CDR1 and CDR2 (germline): MNHNS, SASEGT. Losses at the gene ends were 6 bases for V and 4 bases for J; bases not matched to a gene: 6. The CDR3, as DNA: TGTGCCAGCAGCCGACTAGCGGGAATCTCAGATACGCAGTATTTT. Translated: CASSRLAGISDTQYF.

This clonotype was seen repeatedly, ten times or more. The chain is built from TRBV20-1 and TRBJ2-5, with 13 bases that match TRBD2. This CDR3 is 19 amino acids long. In germline, CDR1 is DFQATT, CDR2 SNEGSKA (reference sequence). V trimming: 0 bases; J trimming: 4 bases; junction bases outside the gene matches: 14. CDR3 amino acids: CSARDRTSGRVGVGETQYF. The CDR3 DNA sequence: TGCAGTGCTAGAGATCGGACTAGCGGGAGAGTAGGAGTGGGAGAGACCCAGTACTTC.

Many counts were recorded for this clonotype. The chain combines TRBV20-1 with TRBJ1-2; D gene ambiguous. In germline, CDR1 is DFQATT, CDR2 SNEGSKA (reference sequence). The CDR3 is 11 residues long. V shed 3 bases and J shed 6 bases, with 8 bases lying between them. As DNA, the CDR3 is TGCAGTGCTAGGGGCCTCCATGGCTACACCTTC. It yields the protein CSARGLHGYTF.

This clonotype was picked up a small number of times. This rearrangement joins TRBV6-6 to TRBJ1-5, with D unresolved. V lost 0 bases and J 0 bases, leaving 3 bases between the germline ends. The CDR3 is 14 amino acids. Germline V CDR1 and CDR2: MNHNY, SVGAGI (reference sequence). The chain's CDR3 is CASSYSGSNQPQHF. In DNA form, the CDR3 reads TGTGCCAGCAGTTACTCGGGTAGCAATCAGCCCCAGCATTTT.

This clonotype was seen repeatedly, ten times or more. The gene calls are TRBV7-2 and TRBJ2-6; no clear D. V lost 1 base to trimming and J lost 0 bases, with 4 bases between them. Looked up from germline, CDR1 is SGHTA and CDR2 is FQGNSA. The CDR3 length is 15 residues. Written as DNA, the CDR3 is TGTGCCAGCAGCTTAGGGTTCTCTGGGGCCAACGTCCTGACTTTC. Amino acids: CASSLGFSGANVLTF.